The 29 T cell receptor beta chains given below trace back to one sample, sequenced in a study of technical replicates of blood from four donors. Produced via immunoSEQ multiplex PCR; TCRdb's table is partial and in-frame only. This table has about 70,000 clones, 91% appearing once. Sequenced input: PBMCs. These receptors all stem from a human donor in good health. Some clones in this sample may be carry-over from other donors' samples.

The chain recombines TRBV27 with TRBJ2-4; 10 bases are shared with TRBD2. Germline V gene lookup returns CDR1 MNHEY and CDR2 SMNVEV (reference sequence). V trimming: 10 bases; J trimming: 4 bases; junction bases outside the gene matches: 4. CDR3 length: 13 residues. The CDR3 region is CATGTSDKNIQYF. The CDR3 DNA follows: TGTGCCACCGGGACTAGCGATAAAAACATTCAGTACTTC.

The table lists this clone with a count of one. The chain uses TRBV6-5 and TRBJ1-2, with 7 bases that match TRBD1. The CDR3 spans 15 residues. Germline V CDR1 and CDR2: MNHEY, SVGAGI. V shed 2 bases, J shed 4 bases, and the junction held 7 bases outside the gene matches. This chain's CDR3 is CASSYKATGLYGYTF. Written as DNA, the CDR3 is TGTGCCAGCAGTTACAAAGCGACAGGGCTCTATGGCTACACCTTC.

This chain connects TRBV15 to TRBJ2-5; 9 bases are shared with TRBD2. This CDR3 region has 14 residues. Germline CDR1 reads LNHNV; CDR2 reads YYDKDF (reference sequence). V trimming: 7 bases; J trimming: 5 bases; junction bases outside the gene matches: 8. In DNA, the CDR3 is TGTGCCACCATCCCTGGACTAGCGCGGGAGACCCAGTACTTC. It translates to CATIPGLARETQYF.

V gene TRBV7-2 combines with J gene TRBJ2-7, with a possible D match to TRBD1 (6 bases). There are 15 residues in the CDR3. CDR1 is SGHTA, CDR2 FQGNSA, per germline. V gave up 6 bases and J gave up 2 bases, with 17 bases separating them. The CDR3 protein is CASSTTGTPTYEQYF. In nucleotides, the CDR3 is TGTGCCAGCAGTACTACCGGGACACCGACCTACGAGCAGTACTTC. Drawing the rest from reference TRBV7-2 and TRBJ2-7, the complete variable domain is GAGVSQSPSNKVTEKGKDVELRCDPISGHTALYWYRQSLGQGLEFLIYFQGNSAPDKSGLPSDRFSAERTGGSVSTLTIQRTQQEDSAVYLCASSTTGTPTYEQYFGPGTRLTVT.

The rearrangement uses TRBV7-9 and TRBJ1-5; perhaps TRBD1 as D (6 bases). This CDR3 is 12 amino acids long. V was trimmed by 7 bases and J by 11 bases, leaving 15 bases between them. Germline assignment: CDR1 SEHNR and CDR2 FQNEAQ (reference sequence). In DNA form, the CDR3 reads TGTGCCAGCACCGATACAGGGCTGGCCCAGCATTTT. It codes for CASTDTGLAQHF.

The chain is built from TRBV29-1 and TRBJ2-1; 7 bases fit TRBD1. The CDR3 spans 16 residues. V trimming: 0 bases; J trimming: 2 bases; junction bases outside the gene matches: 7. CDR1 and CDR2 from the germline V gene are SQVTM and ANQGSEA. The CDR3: CSVEEPGTGAYNEQFF. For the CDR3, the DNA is TGCAGCGTTGAAGAGCCGGGCACAGGGGCCTACAATGAGCAGTTCTTC.

This CDR3 reads CASSSSDSFNQPQHF. The CDR3 nucleotides are TGTGCCAGCAGCTCTTCTGACAGCTTTAATCAGCCCCAGCATTTT. J is TRBJ1-5 and V is TRBV5-8; D might be TRBD1 (5 bases). Germline-derived CDR1 and CDR2 are SGHTS and YDEGEE. Trimming cost V 3 bases and J 4 bases, with 14 bases left between them. This CDR3 has 15 residues.

The CDR3 region is CASSYGGQGSYEQYF. The CDR3 DNA reads TGTGCCAGCAGTTACGGGGGACAGGGTTCCTACGAGCAGTACTTC. This sequence joins TRBV6-5 and TRBJ2-7, with TRBD1 matching 9 bases. Germline CDR1 is MNHEY and CDR2 is SVGAGI. The ends lost 2 bases at V and 1 base at J; junction bases unmatched: 3. The CDR3 has 15 residues.

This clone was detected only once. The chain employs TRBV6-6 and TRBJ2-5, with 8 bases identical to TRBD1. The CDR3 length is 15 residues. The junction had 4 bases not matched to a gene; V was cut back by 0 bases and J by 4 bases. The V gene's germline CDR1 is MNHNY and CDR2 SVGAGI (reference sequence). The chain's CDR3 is CASSYSVRGRETQYF. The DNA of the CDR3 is TGTGCCAGCAGTTACTCGGTCAGGGGGCGAGAGACCCAGTACTTC.

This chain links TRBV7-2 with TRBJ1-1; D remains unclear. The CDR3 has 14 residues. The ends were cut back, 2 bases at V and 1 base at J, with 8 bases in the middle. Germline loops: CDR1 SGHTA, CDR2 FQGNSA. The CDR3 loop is CASSLSSWNTEAFF. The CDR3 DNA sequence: TGTGCCAGCAGCTTATCTTCCTGGAACACTGAAGCTTTCTTT.

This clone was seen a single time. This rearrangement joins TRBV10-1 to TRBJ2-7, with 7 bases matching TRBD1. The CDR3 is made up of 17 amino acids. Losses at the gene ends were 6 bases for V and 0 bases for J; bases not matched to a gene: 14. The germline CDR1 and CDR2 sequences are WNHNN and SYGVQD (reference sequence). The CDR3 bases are TGCGCCAGCAGAAAAAGTAAGGACAGGTGGAGCTCCTACGAGCAGTACTTC. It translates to CASRKSKDRWSSYEQYF.

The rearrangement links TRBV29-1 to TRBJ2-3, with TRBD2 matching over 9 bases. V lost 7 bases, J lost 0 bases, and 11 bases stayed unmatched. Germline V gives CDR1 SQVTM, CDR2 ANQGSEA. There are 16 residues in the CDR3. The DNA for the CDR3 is TGCAGCGCCCGCTCCTGGACTAGCGCTAGCACAGATACGCAGTATTTT. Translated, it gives CSARSWTSASTDTQYF.

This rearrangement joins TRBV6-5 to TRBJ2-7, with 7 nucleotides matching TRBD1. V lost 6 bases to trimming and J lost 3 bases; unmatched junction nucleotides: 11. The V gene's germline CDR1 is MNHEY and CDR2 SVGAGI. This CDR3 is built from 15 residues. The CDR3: CASRRPPGTDYEQYF. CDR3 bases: TGTGCCAGCAGGCGTCCCCCTGGGACAGACTACGAGCAGTACTTC.

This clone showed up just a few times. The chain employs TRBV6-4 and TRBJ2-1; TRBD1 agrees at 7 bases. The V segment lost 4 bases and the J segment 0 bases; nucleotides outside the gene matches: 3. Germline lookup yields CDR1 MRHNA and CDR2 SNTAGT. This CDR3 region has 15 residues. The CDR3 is CASSAQGDSYNEQFF. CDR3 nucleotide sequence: TGTGCCAGCAGTGCTCAGGGGGACTCCTACAATGAGCAGTTCTTC.

The CDR3 bases are TGCGCCAGCAGCCAAGATACGGGAGGACACGACCTTAAGAGCGGCTACACCTTC. It codes for CASSQDTGGHDLKSGYTF. This chain connects TRBV4-3 to TRBJ1-2, with D possibly TRBD1 on 5 matching bases. Per germline, CDR1 LGHNA and CDR2 YSLEER. Trimming took off 0 bases at V and 8 bases at J, with 25 bases between the two ends. CDR3 length: 18 residues.

The CDR3 spells CASRKTGTSVAGELFF. CDR3 DNA: TGTGCCAGCCGAAAAACCGGGACTAGCGTTGCCGGGGAGCTGTTTTTT. The chain has TRBV25-1 and TRBJ2-2, with TRBD2 identical over 10 bases. V lost 8 bases, J lost 6 bases, and 12 bases stayed unmatched. The CDR3 spans 16 residues. Germline CDR1 is MGHDK and CDR2 is SYGVNS.

The DNA for the CDR3 is TGTGCCAGCAGCTTACTACTCCCCGACAGGGCTGACGGCTACACCTTC. Its translation is CASSLLLPDRADGYTF. The gene calls are TRBV5-4 and TRBJ1-2; 7 nucleotides agree with TRBD1. The CDR3 is made up of 16 amino acids. The V segment lost 2 bases and the J segment 8 bases; nucleotides outside the gene matches: 15. The germline V gene encodes CDR1 SGHNT and CDR2 YYREEE (reference sequence).

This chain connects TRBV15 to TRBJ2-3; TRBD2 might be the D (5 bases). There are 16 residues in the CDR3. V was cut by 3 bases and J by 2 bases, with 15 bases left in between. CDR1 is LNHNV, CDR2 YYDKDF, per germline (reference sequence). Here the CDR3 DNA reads TGTGCCACCAGCAGTCGAGTCGCCGGGAACACAGATACGCAGTATTTT. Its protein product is CATSSRVAGNTDTQYF.

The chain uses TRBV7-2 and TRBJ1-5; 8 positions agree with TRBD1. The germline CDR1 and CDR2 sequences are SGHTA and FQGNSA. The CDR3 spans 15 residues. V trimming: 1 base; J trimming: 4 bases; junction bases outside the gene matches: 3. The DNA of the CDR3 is TGTGCCAGCAGCTTAGGACAGGGGAGAAATCAGCCCCAGCATTTT. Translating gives CASSLGQGRNQPQHF. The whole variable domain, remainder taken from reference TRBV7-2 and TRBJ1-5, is GAGVSQSPSNKVTEKGKDVELRCDPISGHTALYWYRQSLGQGLEFLIYFQGNSAPDKSGLPSDRFSAERTGGSVSTLTIQRTQQEDSAVYLCASSLGQGRNQPQHFGDGTRLSIL.

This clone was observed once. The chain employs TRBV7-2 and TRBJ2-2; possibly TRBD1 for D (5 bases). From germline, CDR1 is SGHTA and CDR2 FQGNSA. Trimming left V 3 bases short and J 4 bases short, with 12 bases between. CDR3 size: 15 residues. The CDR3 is CASSLARVSTGELFF. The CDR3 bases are TGTGCCAGCAGCTTGGCCAGGGTGAGCACCGGGGAGCTGTTTTTT. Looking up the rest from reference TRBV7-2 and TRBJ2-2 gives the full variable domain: GAGVSQSPSNKVTEKGKDVELRCDPISGHTALYWYRQSLGQGLEFLIYFQGNSAPDKSGLPSDRFSAERTGGSVSTLTIQRTQQEDSAVYLCASSLARVSTGELFFGEGSRLTVL.

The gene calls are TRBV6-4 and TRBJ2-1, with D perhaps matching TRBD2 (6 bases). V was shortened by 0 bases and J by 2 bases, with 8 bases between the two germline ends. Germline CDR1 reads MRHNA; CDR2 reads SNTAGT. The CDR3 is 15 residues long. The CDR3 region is CASSDSAGTYNEQFF. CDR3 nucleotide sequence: TGTGCCAGCAGTGACTCGGCGGGAACCTACAATGAGCAGTTCTTC.

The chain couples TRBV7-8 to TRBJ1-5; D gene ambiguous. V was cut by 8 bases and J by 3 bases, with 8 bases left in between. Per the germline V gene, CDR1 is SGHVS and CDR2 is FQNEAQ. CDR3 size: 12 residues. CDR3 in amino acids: CASRDPNQPQHF. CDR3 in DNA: TGTGCCAGCCGGGATCCCAATCAGCCCCAGCATTTT.

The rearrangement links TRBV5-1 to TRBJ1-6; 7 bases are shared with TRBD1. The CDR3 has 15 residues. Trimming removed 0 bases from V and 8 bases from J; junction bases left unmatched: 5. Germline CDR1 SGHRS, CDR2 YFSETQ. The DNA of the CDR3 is TGCGCCAGCAGCTTGGACCCCGGGACAGATTCACCCCTCCACTTT. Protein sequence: CASSLDPGTDSPLHF. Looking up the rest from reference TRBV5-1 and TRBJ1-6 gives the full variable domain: KAGVTQTPRYLIKTRGQQVTLSCSPISGHRSVSWYQQTPGQGLQFLFEYFSETQRNKGNFPGRFSGRQFSNSRSEMNVSTLELGDSALYLCASSLDPGTDSPLHFGNGTRLTVT.

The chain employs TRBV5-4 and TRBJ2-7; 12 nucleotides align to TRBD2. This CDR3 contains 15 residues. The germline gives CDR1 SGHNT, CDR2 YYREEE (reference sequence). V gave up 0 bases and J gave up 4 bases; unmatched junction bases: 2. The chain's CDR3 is CASSLGLAGVYEQYF. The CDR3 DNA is TGTGCCAGCAGCTTGGGACTAGCGGGAGTTTACGAGCAGTACTTC.

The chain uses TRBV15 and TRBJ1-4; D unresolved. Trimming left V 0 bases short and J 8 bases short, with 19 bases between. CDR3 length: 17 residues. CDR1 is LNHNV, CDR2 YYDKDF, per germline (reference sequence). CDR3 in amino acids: CATSRDLPGESAEKLFF. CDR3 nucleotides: TGTGCCACCAGCAGAGACTTACCCGGGGAGAGTGCAGAAAAACTGTTTTTT.

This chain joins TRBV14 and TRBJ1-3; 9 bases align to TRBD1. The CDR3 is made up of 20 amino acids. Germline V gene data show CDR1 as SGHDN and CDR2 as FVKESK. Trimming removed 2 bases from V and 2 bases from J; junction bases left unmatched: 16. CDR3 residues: CASSQRRTGDPRWTGNTIYF. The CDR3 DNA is TGTGCCAGCAGCCAACGACGGACAGGGGACCCCAGGTGGACTGGAAACACCATATATTTT.

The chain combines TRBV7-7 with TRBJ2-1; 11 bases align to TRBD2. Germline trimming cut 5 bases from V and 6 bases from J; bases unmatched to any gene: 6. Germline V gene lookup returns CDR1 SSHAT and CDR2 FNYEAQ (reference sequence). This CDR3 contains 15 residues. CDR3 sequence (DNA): TGTGCCAGCAGCCCGTCTAGCGGGGGGAGCAATGAGCAGTTCTTC. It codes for CASSPSSGGSNEQFF.

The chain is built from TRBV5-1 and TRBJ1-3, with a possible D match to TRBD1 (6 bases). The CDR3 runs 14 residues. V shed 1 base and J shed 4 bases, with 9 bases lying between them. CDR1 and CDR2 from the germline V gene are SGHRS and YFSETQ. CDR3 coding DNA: TGCGCCAGCAGCTTGCAGGGGACAGGAAACACCATATATTTT. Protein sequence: CASSLQGTGNTIYF.

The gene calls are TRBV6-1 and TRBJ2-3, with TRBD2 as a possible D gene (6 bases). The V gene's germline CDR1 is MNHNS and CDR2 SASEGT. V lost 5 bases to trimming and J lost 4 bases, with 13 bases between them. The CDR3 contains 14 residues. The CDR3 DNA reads TGTGCCAGCAGTAGCCGGGGAGGCGCAGATACGCAGTATTTT. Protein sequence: CASSSRGGADTQYF.